The clone carrying this T cell receptor (beta chain) was counted a few times. Trimming cost V 2 bases and J 1 base, with 10 bases left between them. This CDR3 is built from 15 residues. The germline CDR1 and CDR2 sequences are LGHDT and YNNKEL (reference sequence). The data are from a study of CD8 T cells in Susac syndrome. RNA in amounts of roughly 0.5 to 1 ug was reverse transcribed with random hexamers. TCRdb reanalysed the immunoSEQ multiplex PCR reads using MiXCR and keeps one entry per CDR3 protein. This sample yields some 180,000 distinct CDR3 sequences, of which just under 95% are seen a single time; 0.095% to 0.1% belongs to the top ten.

The gene calls are TRBV3-1 and TRBJ2-3, with no clear D. Sequencing was performed on CD4+ T cells from PBMCs. The sequence was collected from a human donor with Susac syndrome. CDR3 bases: TGTGCCAGCAGCCAATTCACTGGGGGCACAGATACGCAGTATTTT. This gives the protein CASSQFTGGTDTQYF.